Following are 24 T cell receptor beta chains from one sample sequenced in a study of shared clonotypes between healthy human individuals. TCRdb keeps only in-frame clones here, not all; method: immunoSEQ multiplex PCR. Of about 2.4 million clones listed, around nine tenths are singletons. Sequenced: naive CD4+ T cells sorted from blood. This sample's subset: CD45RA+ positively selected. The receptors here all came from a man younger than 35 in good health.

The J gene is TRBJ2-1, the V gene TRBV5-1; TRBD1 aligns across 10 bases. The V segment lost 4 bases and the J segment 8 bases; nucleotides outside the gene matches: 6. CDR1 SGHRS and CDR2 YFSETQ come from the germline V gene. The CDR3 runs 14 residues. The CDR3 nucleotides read TGCGCCAGCAGCCCGGGACAGGGGAAGGATGAGCAGTTCTTC. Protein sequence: CASSPGQGKDEQFF.

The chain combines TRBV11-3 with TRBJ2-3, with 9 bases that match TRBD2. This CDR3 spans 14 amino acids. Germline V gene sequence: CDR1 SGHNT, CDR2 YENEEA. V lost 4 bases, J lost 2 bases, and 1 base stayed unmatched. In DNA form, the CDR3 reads TGTGCCAGCAGCTCTAGCGGGAACACAGATACGCAGTATTTT. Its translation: CASSSSGNTDTQYF. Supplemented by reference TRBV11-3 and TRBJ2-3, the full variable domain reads EAGVVQSPRYKIIEKKQPVAFWCNPISGHNTLYWYLQNLGQGPELLIRYENEEAVDDSQLPKDRFSAERLKGVDSTLKIQPAELGDSAVYLCASSSSGNTDTQYFGPGTRLTVL.

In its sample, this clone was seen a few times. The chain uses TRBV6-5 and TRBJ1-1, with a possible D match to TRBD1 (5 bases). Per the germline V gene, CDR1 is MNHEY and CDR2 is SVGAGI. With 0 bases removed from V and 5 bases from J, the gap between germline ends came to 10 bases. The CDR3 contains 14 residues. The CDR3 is CASSYSVRETEAFF. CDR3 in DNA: TGTGCCAGCAGTTACTCAGTCAGGGAGACTGAAGCTTTCTTT.

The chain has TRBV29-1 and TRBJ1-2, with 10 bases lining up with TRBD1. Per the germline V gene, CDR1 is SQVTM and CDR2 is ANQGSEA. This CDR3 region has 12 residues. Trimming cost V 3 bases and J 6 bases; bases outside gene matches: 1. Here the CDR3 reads CSVDGQGDGYTF. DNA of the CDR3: TGCAGCGTTGACGGACAGGGGGATGGCTACACCTTC.

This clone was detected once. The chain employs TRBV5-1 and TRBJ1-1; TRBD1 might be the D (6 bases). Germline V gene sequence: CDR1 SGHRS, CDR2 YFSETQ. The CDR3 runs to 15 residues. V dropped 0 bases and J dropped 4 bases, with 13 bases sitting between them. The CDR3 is CASSLAGAGPTEAFF. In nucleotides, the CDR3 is TGCGCCAGCAGCTTGGCGGGGGCAGGGCCCACTGAAGCTTTCTTT.

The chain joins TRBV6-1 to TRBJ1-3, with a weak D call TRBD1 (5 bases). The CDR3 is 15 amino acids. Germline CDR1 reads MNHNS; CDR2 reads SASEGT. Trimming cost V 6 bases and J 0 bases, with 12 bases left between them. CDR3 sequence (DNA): TGTGCCAGCAGCCCGACAGCAGGCTCTGGAAACACCATATATTTT. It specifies CASSPTAGSGNTIYF.

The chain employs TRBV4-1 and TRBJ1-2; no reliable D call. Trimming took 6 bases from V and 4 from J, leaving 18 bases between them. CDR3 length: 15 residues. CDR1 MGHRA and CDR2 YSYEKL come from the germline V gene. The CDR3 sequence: CASSNPGGQLYGYTF. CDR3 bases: TGCGCCAGCAGTAACCCGGGTGGCCAGCTCTATGGCTACACCTTC.

This CDR3 reads CASSYSKPANEKLFF. In DNA, the CDR3 is TGTGCCAGCAGTTACTCGAAACCGGCAAATGAAAAACTGTTTTTT. This chain uses TRBV6-6 with TRBJ1-4, with no clear D. This CDR3 has 15 residues. V lost 0 bases and J 5 bases, leaving 10 bases between the germline ends. From germline, CDR1 is MNHNY and CDR2 SVGAGI (reference sequence).

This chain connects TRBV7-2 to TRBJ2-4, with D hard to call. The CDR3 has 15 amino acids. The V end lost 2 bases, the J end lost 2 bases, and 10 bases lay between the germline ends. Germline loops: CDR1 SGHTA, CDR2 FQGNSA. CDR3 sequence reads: CASSLMAFTKNIQYF. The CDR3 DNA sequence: TGTGCCAGCAGCTTAATGGCTTTTACCAAAAACATTCAGTACTTC.

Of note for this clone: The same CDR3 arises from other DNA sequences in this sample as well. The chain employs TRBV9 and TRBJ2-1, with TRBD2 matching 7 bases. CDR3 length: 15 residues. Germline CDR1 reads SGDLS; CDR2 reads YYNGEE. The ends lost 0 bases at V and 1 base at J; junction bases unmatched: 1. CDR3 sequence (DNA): TGTGCCAGCAGCGTAGCGGGAGGATCCTACAATGAGCAGTTCTTC. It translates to CASSVAGGSYNEQFF.

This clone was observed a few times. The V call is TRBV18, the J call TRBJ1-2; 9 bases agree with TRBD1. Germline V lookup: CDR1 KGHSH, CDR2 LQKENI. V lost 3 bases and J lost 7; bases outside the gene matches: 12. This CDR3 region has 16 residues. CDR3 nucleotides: TGTGCCAGCTCACCCGCCCCCGGACAGGGGTTCCTTGGCTACACCTTC. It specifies CASSPAPGQGFLGYTF.

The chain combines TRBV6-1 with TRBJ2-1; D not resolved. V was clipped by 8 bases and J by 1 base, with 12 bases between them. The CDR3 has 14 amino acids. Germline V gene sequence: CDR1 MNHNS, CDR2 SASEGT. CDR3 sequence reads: CASQEEYSYNEQFF. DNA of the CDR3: TGTGCCAGCCAAGAGGAATATTCCTACAATGAGCAGTTCTTC.

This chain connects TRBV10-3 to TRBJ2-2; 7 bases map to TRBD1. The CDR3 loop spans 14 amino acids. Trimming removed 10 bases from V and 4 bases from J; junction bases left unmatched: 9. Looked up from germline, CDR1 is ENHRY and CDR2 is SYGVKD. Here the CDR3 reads CATTGSGTTGELFF. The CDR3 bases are TGTGCCACGACAGGGTCAGGGACCACCGGGGAGCTGTTTTTT.

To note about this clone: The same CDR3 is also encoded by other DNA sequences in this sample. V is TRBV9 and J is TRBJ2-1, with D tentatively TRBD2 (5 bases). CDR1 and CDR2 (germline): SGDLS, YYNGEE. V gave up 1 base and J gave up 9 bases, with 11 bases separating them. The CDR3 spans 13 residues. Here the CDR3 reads CASSVTSGGEQFF. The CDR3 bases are TGTGCCAGCAGCGTAACCAGCGGCGGTGAGCAGTTCTTC. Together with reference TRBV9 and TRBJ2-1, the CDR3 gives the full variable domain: DSGVTQTPKHLITATGQRVTLRCSPRSGDLSVYWYQQSLDQGLQFLIQYYNGEERAKGNILERFSAQQFPDLHSELNLSSLELGDSALYFCASSVTSGGEQFFGPGTRLTVL.

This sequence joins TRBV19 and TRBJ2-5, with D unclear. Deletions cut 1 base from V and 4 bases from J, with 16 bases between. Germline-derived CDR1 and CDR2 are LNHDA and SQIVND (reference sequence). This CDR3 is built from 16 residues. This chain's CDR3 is CASSIGAARPAETQYF. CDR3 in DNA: TGTGCCAGTAGTATAGGGGCAGCCCGCCCGGCAGAGACCCAGTACTTC.

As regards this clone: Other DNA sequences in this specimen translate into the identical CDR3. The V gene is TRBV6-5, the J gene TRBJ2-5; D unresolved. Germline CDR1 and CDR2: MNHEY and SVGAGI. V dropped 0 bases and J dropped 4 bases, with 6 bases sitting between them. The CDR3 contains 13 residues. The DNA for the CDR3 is TGTGCCAGCAGTTACTCCCGTGGAGAGACCCAGTACTTC. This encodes CASSYSRGETQYF.

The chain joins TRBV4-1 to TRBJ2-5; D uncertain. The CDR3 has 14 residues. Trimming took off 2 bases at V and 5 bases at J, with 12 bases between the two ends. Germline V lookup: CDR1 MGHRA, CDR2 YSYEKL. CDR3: CASSQRSYGETQYF. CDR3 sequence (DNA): TGCGCCAGCAGCCAACGTTCTTATGGGGAGACCCAGTACTTC.

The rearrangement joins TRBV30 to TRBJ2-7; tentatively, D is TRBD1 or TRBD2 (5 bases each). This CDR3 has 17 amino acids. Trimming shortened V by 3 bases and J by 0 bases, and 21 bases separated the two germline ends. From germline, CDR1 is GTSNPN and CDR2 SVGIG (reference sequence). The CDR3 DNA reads TGTGCCTGGAGAGTCACGAGGGTAGGGGCGAGCTCCTACGAGCAGTACTTC. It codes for CAWRVTRVGASSYEQYF.

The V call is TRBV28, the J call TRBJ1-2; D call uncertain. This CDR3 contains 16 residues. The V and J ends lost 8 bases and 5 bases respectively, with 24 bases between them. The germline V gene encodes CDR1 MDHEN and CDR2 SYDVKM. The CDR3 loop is CASHSDRKRTKYGYTF. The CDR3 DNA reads TGTGCCAGCCATTCAGACCGAAAACGCACCAAATATGGCTACACCTTC.

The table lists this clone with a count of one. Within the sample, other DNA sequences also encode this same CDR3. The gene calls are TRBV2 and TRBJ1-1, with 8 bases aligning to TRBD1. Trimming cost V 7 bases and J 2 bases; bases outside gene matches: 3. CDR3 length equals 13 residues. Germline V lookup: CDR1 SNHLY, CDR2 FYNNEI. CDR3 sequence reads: CASTGQGNTEAFF. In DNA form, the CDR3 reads TGTGCCAGCACAGGACAGGGAAACACTGAAGCTTTCTTT.

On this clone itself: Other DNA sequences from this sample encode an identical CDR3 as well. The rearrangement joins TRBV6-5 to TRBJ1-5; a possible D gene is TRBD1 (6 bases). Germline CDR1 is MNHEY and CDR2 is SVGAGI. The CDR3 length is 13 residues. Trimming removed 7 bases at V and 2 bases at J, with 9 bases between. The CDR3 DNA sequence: TGTGCCAGCAAAGGGGGAGGCAATCAGCCCCAGCATTTT. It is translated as CASKGGGNQPQHF.

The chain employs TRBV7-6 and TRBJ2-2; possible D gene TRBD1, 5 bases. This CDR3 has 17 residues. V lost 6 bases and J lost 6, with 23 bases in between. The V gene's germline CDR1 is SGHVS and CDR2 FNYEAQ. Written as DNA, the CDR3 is TGTGCCAGCAGTCTTCTCCGATCAGGGTTGGGGCCCGGGGAGCTGTTTTTT. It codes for CASSLLRSGLGPGELFF. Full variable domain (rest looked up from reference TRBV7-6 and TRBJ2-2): GAGVSQSPRYKVTKRGQDVALRCDPISGHVSLYWYRQALGQGPEFLTYFNYEAQQDKSGLPNDRFSAERPEGSISTLTIQRTEQRDSAMYRCASSLLRSGLGPGELFFGEGSRLTVL.

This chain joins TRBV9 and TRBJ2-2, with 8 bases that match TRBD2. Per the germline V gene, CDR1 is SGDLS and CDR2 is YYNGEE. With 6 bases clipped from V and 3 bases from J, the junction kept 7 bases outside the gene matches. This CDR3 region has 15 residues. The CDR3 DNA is TGTGCCAGCAACGGCGCGGGGGGCTACACCGGGGAGCTGTTTTTT. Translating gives CASNGAGGYTGELFF.

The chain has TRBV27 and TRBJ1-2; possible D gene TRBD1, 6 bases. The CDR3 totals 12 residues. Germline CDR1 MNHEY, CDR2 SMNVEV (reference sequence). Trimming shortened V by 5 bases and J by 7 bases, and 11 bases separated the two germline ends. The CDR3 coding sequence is TGTGCCAGCAGTCCCCAGGGGATTGGCTACACCTTC. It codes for CASSPQGIGYTF.